Listed below are T cell receptor beta chains from one sample, sequenced in a study of T cells after posttransplantation cyclophosphamide. Assay used: immunoSEQ multiplex PCR; TCRdb lists only in-frame clones, some missing. The sample includes around 12,000 clones, approximately 95% of them seen just once. The specimen sequenced was naive CD8+ T cells sorted from PBMCs. These receptors all stem from a man aged 25-45 years in good health and a related stem cell transplant donor. Both conserved end residues are part of each CDR3. Fields, in order: clone size, J gene, V gene, D gene, CDR3 protein, CDR3 DNA. D genes are given only for firm matches. Clone size, where shown, is once, few, many, or a class for clones that have expanded.

clone size: NA; J gene: TRBJ2-2; V gene: TRBV14; D gene: NA; CDR3 protein: CASSQEQGYTGELFF; CDR3 DNA: TGTGCCAGCAGCCAAGAACAGGGCTACACCGGGGAGCTGTTTTTT
clone size: NA; J gene: TRBJ2-7; V gene: TRBV6-5; D gene: TRBD1; CDR3 protein: CASSLTTGGPYEQYF; CDR3 DNA: TGTGCCAGCAGTTTAACGACAGGGGGCCCCTACGAGCAGTACTTC
clone size: NA; J gene: TRBJ2-7; V gene: TRBV9; D gene: TRBD1; CDR3 protein: CASSVAAGQGAYEQYF; CDR3 DNA: TGTGCCAGCAGCGTAGCTGCGGGACAGGGGGCCTACGAGCAGTACTTC
clone size: NA; J gene: TRBJ1-4; V gene: TRBV5-1; D gene: TRBD1; CDR3 protein: CASNGTGVNEKLFF; CDR3 DNA: TGCGCCAGCAACGGGACAGGGGTTAATGAAAAACTGTTTTTT
clone size: NA; J gene: TRBJ2-5; V gene: TRBV6-5; D gene: NA; CDR3 protein: CASSLGWNLDQYF; CDR3 DNA: TGTGCCAGCAGCCTCGGGTGGAACCTGGACCAGTACTTC
clone size: NA; J gene: TRBJ2-1; V gene: TRBV5-1; D gene: TRBD2; CDR3 protein: CASSLPGGGQYNEQFF; CDR3 DNA: TGCGCCAGCAGCCTTCCTGGCGGGGGGCAGTACAATGAGCAGTTCTTC
clone size: NA; J gene: TRBJ2-7; V gene: TRBV4-1; D gene: NA; CDR3 protein: CASSRDMGHEQYF; CDR3 DNA: TGCGCCAGCAGCCGAGATATGGGCCACGAGCAGTACTTC
clone size: NA; J gene: TRBJ1-2; V gene: TRBV27; D gene: NA; CDR3 protein: CASSLSGGARYGYTF; CDR3 DNA: TGTGCCAGCAGTTTATCGGGGGGGGCACGGTATGGCTACACCTTC
clone size: NA; J gene: TRBJ1-6; V gene: TRBV11-2; D gene: NA; CDR3 protein: CASSQSRGNNSPLHF; CDR3 DNA: TGTGCCAGCAGTCAGAGCAGGGGTAATAATTCACCCCTCCACTTT
clone size: NA; J gene: TRBJ2-1; V gene: TRBV11-2; D gene: NA; CDR3 protein: CASSPYRVGNEQFF; CDR3 DNA: TGTGCCAGCAGCCCTTACAGGGTCGGCAATGAGCAGTTCTTC
clone size: NA; J gene: TRBJ1-1; V gene: TRBV19; D gene: NA; CDR3 protein: CASSIGRVGNTEAFF; CDR3 DNA: TGTGCCAGTAGTATTGGCAGGGTCGGGAACACTGAAGCTTTCTTT
clone size: NA; J gene: TRBJ2-7; V gene: TRBV11-3; D gene: NA; CDR3 protein: CASSTQGNPYEQYF; CDR3 DNA: TGTGCCAGCAGCACTCAGGGGAACCCCTACGAGCAGTACTTC
clone size: NA; J gene: TRBJ2-3; V gene: TRBV7-3; D gene: TRBD2; CDR3 protein: CASSLLAGEQNTQYF; CDR3 DNA: TGTGCCAGCAGCCTCCTAGCGGGGGAGCAAAATACGCAGTATTTT
clone size: NA; J gene: TRBJ2-7; V gene: TRBV4-1; D gene: TRBD1; CDR3 protein: CASSRDRGQYEQYF; CDR3 DNA: TGCGCCAGCAGCCGGGACAGGGGGCAATACGAGCAGTACTTC
clone size: NA; J gene: TRBJ1-1; V gene: TRBV5-1; D gene: TRBD1; CDR3 protein: CASSGPGQGTNTEAFF; CDR3 DNA: TGCGCCAGCAGCGGACCCGGACAGGGGACAAACACTGAAGCTTTCTTT
clone size: NA; J gene: TRBJ1-1; V gene: TRBV5-5; D gene: NA; CDR3 protein: CASSPGGPTEAFF; CDR3 DNA: TGTGCCAGCAGCCCCGGGGGGCCCACTGAAGCTTTCTTT
clone size: NA; J gene: TRBJ1-6; V gene: TRBV5-4; D gene: NA; CDR3 protein: CASSQTENHNSPLHF; CDR3 DNA: TGTGCCAGCAGCCAGACAGAGAATCATAATTCACCCCTCCACTTT
clone size: once; J gene: TRBJ1-1; V gene: TRBV9; D gene: NA; CDR3 protein: CASGGGEATEAFF; CDR3 DNA: TGTGCCAGCGGGGGGGGCGAGGCCACTGAAGCTTTCTTT
clone size: NA; J gene: TRBJ1-2; V gene: TRBV28; D gene: NA; CDR3 protein: CASSLQGWGYGYTF; CDR3 DNA: TGTGCCAGCAGCTTACAGGGATGGGGCTATGGCTACACCTTC
clone size: NA; J gene: TRBJ1-1; V gene: TRBV4-3; D gene: NA; CDR3 protein: CASSLSQESNTEAFF; CDR3 DNA: TGCGCCAGCAGCCTGTCACAGGAATCGAACACTGAAGCTTTCTTT
clone size: NA; J gene: TRBJ2-1; V gene: TRBV2; D gene: NA; CDR3 protein: CASSPPGGGPYNEQFF; CDR3 DNA: TGTGCCAGCAGTCCCCCAGGCGGGGGCCCCTACAATGAGCAGTTCTTC
clone size: NA; J gene: TRBJ2-2; V gene: TRBV5-8; D gene: NA; CDR3 protein: CASSLLTGELFF; CDR3 DNA: TGTGCCAGCAGCTTGCTAACCGGGGAGCTGTTTTTT
clone size: once; J gene: TRBJ1-1; V gene: TRBV4-3; D gene: NA; CDR3 protein: CASSLGRSLNTEAFF; CDR3 DNA: TGCGCCAGCAGCTTGGGGCGCAGCCTGAACACTGAAGCTTTCTTT
clone size: NA; J gene: TRBJ2-7; V gene: TRBV7-8; D gene: NA; CDR3 protein: CASSLAANPYEQYF; CDR3 DNA: TGTGCCAGCAGCTTAGCGGCAAATCCCTACGAGCAGTACTTC
clone size: once; J gene: TRBJ2-6; V gene: TRBV27; D gene: NA; CDR3 protein: CASRTLSGANVLTF; CDR3 DNA: TGTGCCAGCAGAACTCTCTCTGGGGCCAACGTCCTGACTTTC
clone size: once; J gene: TRBJ2-1; V gene: TRBV5-6; D gene: NA; CDR3 protein: CASSLVGRGNEQFF; CDR3 DNA: TGTGCCAGCAGCTTGGTGGGTAGGGGGAATGAGCAGTTCTTC
clone size: NA; J gene: TRBJ2-1; V gene: TRBV11-3; D gene: TRBD1; CDR3 protein: CASSLRGTGAGDEQFF; CDR3 DNA: TGTGCCAGCAGCTTAAGGGGGACAGGGGCGGGTGATGAGCAGTTCTTC
clone size: once; J gene: TRBJ2-7; V gene: TRBV28; D gene: TRBD2; CDR3 protein: CASSLPAGVRGEQYF; CDR3 DNA: TGTGCCAGCAGTTTACCGGCGGGGGTAAGAGGCGAGCAGTACTTC
clone size: NA; J gene: TRBJ1-2; V gene: TRBV2; D gene: TRBD1; CDR3 protein: CASSFDRGRGDYGYTF; CDR3 DNA: TGTGCCAGCAGTTTTGACAGGGGGCGAGGCGACTATGGCTACACCTTC
clone size: NA; J gene: TRBJ2-3; V gene: TRBV15; D gene: NA; CDR3 protein: CATSRARGTDTQYF; CDR3 DNA: TGTGCCACCAGCAGAGCGCGGGGCACAGATACGCAGTATTTT
clone size: NA; J gene: TRBJ1-5; V gene: TRBV30; D gene: TRBD1; CDR3 protein: CAWRKDRAGQPQHF; CDR3 DNA: TGTGCCTGGAGGAAGGACAGGGCTGGTCAGCCCCAGCATTTT
clone size: NA; J gene: TRBJ2-1; V gene: TRBV7-6; D gene: NA; CDR3 protein: CASSQGRDGNNEQFF; CDR3 DNA: TGTGCCAGCAGCCAGGGGAGGGACGGAAACAATGAGCAGTTCTTC
clone size: NA; J gene: TRBJ1-2; V gene: TRBV11-2; D gene: NA; CDR3 protein: CASSHQGYGYTF; CDR3 DNA: TGTGCCAGCAGCCACCAGGGCTATGGCTACACCTTC
clone size: NA; J gene: TRBJ2-2; V gene: TRBV15; D gene: NA; CDR3 protein: CATSRDDGYTGELFF; CDR3 DNA: TGTGCCACCAGCAGAGATGATGGCTACACCGGGGAGCTGTTTTTT
clone size: NA; J gene: TRBJ2-3; V gene: TRBV7-3; D gene: TRBD2; CDR3 protein: CASSLNGGADTQYF; CDR3 DNA: TGTGCCAGCAGCTTAAACGGGGGGGCAGATACGCAGTATTTT
clone size: NA; J gene: TRBJ2-3; V gene: TRBV7-9; D gene: NA; CDR3 protein: CASSHDLRTSTDTQYF; CDR3 DNA: TGTGCCAGCAGCCATGACTTAAGGACTAGCACAGATACGCAGTATTTT
clone size: NA; J gene: TRBJ2-7; V gene: TRBV15; D gene: TRBD1; CDR3 protein: CATSRDRGQGASYEQYF; CDR3 DNA: TGTGCCACCAGCAGAGATAGGGGACAGGGGGCCTCCTACGAGCAGTACTTC
clone size: NA; J gene: TRBJ2-7; V gene: TRBV19; D gene: NA; CDR3 protein: CASRGSGSYEQYF; CDR3 DNA: TGTGCCAGTAGGGGTTCAGGTTCCTACGAGCAGTACTTC